This T cell receptor (beta chain) derives from a study of type 1 regulatory T cells (TCRdb year 2021). General notes on the study: The study characterized an in vitro protocol that generated a Tr1-enriched, alloantigen-specific CD4 T cell product named T-allo10. T-allo10 was being evaluated clinically in patients with hematological malignancies who were receiving allogeneic hematopoietic stem cell transplantation. Overall study outcomes, separate from this receptor: Compared with non-Tr1 cells, Tr1 cells had a narrower TCR repertoire, and the study took this difference to reflect clonal expansion driven by alloantigen.

The sample was run on an Illumina MiSeq. TCRdb reprocessed the public reads (quality trimming at Q25 with fastp, clone calling with MiXCR) and kept in-frame beta chains. Under each unique CDR3 protein, matching rows form one entry showing the most common genes and DNA. Within this sample are around 64,000 distinct CDR3 sequences, with more than 20% of them counted one time only. Of the sample, less than 10% is held by the ten largest clones. The CDR3 runs 15 amino acids, cysteine and phenylalanine included. The entry retains the CDR3 DNA only, 45 bases that are in frame from base 1. After removal of 4 bases from V and 4 bases from J, the junction retains 5 bases not matched to a gene. The CDR1 and CDR2 encoded by the germline V gene are SGHTS and YDEGEE. A word on this clonotype: What antigen it recognizes has not been identified. Per-base quality was not reported, and no clone a single base away is much larger than it.

This receptor chain uses TRBV5-8 and TRBJ2-1; 10 junctional bases match TRBD2. The material sequenced was cultured type 1 regulatory T (Tr1) cells, either the whole culture or a sorted fraction (not recorded which). The cell subset or site label for this specimen denotes: type 1 regulatory T cells sorted from the T-allo10 product. The TCR originated in a human donor in good health. The nucleotide sequence reads TGTGCCAGCAGCGTCGGGACTAGCGTGTACAATGAGCAGTTCTTC. This is translated as CASSVGTSVYNEQFF.